Listed below are T cell receptor beta chains from one sample, sequenced in a study of response to subunit inactivated influenza vaccine. TCRdb passed the RT-PCR reads through MiXCR, listing each CDR3 protein once. The sample gives some 480,000 distinct CDR3 sequences, about a tenth of which show up once; less than 15% is in the top ten. The sequenced sample was PBMCs from blood, obtained 45 days after vaccination. The receptors were gathered from a man aged 45 to 65 who received an inactivated influenza vaccine. The conserved cysteine and the conserved F or W are not part of the CDR3 here. The order of the fields is J gene, V gene, CDR3 protein.

j_gene: TRBJ1-1; v_gene: TRBV12-3/TRBV12-4; CDR3aa: ASSFLQGNTEAF
j_gene: TRBJ2-5; v_gene: TRBV7-7; CDR3aa: ASSPAPGETQY
j_gene: TRBJ1-1; v_gene: TRBV7-2; CDR3aa: ASRTWEGGNTEAF
j_gene: TRBJ2-3; v_gene: TRBV11-2; CDR3aa: ASSWGTSGRTDTQY
j_gene: TRBJ2-7; v_gene: TRBV3-1; CDR3aa: ASSQGWSSYEQY
j_gene: TRBJ2-1; v_gene: TRBV20-1; CDR3aa: SARDLGLYNEQF
j_gene: TRBJ2-5; v_gene: TRBV29-1; CDR3aa: SVDRTGRETQY
j_gene: TRBJ2-1; v_gene: TRBV20-1; CDR3aa: SAKGTSGVSGNEQF
j_gene: TRBJ2-7; v_gene: TRBV28; CDR3aa: ASRSPGLAGGAYEQY
j_gene: TRBJ2-5; v_gene: TRBV12-3/TRBV12-4; CDR3aa: ASSLTEGVMY
j_gene: TRBJ2-2; v_gene: TRBV5-1; CDR3aa: ASSSGTMDTGELF
j_gene: TRBJ2-2; v_gene: TRBV20-1; CDR3aa: SARDSRAGELF
j_gene: TRBJ2-3; v_gene: TRBV12-3/TRBV12-4; CDR3aa: ASSFNSGGIGDTQY
j_gene: TRBJ2-3; v_gene: TRBV5-1; CDR3aa: ASSSTGKGADTQY
j_gene: TRBJ2-2; v_gene: TRBV30; CDR3aa: AWSVPGTYANTGELF
j_gene: TRBJ2-3; v_gene: TRBV20-1; CDR3aa: SARAGAGTISTDTQY
j_gene: TRBJ2-2; v_gene: TRBV5-1; CDR3aa: ASGLPGQGIGELF
j_gene: TRBJ2-7; v_gene: TRBV2; CDR3aa: ASSELGAAYEQY
j_gene: TRBJ2-1; v_gene: TRBV4-3; CDR3aa: ASSQDGQPYNEQF
j_gene: TRBJ2-5; v_gene: TRBV28; CDR3aa: ASSLSWLGIQETQY
j_gene: TRBJ1-1; v_gene: TRBV7-8; CDR3aa: ASSLGSRGAEAF
j_gene: TRBJ2-7; v_gene: TRBV7-2; CDR3aa: ASSSVGGPSYEQY
j_gene: TRBJ2-3; v_gene: TRBV20-1; CDR3aa: SAGRPGQNTDTQY
j_gene: TRBJ2-1; v_gene: TRBV28; CDR3aa: ASSLSFSEQF
j_gene: TRBJ2-7; v_gene: TRBV20-1; CDR3aa: SASSVATYEQY
j_gene: TRBJ2-3; v_gene: TRBV12-3/TRBV12-4; CDR3aa: ASTLGQGRNTQY
j_gene: TRBJ1-6; v_gene: TRBV6-6; CDR3aa: ASSLGNNSPLH
j_gene: TRBJ2-5; v_gene: TRBV25-1; CDR3aa: ASSMGDRGTQY
j_gene: TRBJ2-7; v_gene: TRBV28; CDR3aa: ASSLFGGARLNEQY
j_gene: TRBJ2-3; v_gene: TRBV7-6; CDR3aa: ASSPRETLASTDTQY
j_gene: TRBJ1-5; v_gene: TRBV7-2; CDR3aa: ASSAKPNQPQH
j_gene: TRBJ2-7; v_gene: TRBV3-1; CDR3aa: ASSQEWRGAYEQY
j_gene: TRBJ2-3; v_gene: TRBV4-3; CDR3aa: ARPGQGASDTDTQY
j_gene: TRBJ2-5; v_gene: TRBV10-2; CDR3aa: ASSGKGEWPQETQY
j_gene: TRBJ2-3; v_gene: TRBV7-9; CDR3aa: ASSLAGSYTDTQY
j_gene: TRBJ2-3; v_gene: TRBV5-1; CDR3aa: ASSSQSGRIDTQY
j_gene: TRBJ2-7; v_gene: TRBV7-9; CDR3aa: ASKLSAGNYEQY
j_gene: TRBJ1-2; v_gene: TRBV20-1; CDR3aa: SAKGLRGYGYT
j_gene: TRBJ2-1; v_gene: TRBV7-6; CDR3aa: ASSPTSGSFSNEQF
j_gene: TRBJ1-2; v_gene: TRBV9; CDR3aa: ASSSPSVGAGGYT
j_gene: TRBJ2-7; v_gene: TRBV28; CDR3aa: ASSEILRGYYEQY
j_gene: TRBJ2-7; v_gene: TRBV4-1; CDR3aa: ASSQRGLGEQY
j_gene: TRBJ2-4; v_gene: TRBV6-2/TRBV6-3; CDR3aa: ASSYSPSGGNIQY
j_gene: TRBJ1-1; v_gene: TRBV5-1; CDR3aa: ASSLLQMNTEAF
j_gene: TRBJ2-5; v_gene: TRBV20-1; CDR3aa: SAHSGTGGETQY
j_gene: TRBJ2-7; v_gene: TRBV5-1; CDR3aa: ASSGGQGKPYEQY
j_gene: TRBJ2-7; v_gene: TRBV20-1; CDR3aa: SAEVAGSYEQY
j_gene: TRBJ2-7; v_gene: TRBV18; CDR3aa: ASHTSGGGPPYEQY
j_gene: TRBJ2-1; v_gene: TRBV5-6; CDR3aa: ASSAPGLAGTNEQF